This T cell receptor beta chain was observed in a study (dated by TCRdb to about 2015). About the study as a whole: The study examined whether tumor-infiltrating Tregs in breast cancer are drawn from blood Tregs or arise in situ by conversion from other CD4+ T cell subsets.

Memory CD4+ T cells were isolated as CD4+CD45RO+CD25- cells. Tregs, naive and memory CD4+ T cells from tumor, blood and ipsilateral draining lymph nodes of five breast cancer patients underwent full-length TCR alpha and beta sequencing. Tumor tissue, along with lymph nodes from ipsilateral axillary dissection, was perfused with PBS, minced, and then digested using collagenase I and hyaluronidase. Mononuclear cells from lymph nodes or less than 65 ml of peripheral blood were isolated by Ficoll density gradient centrifugation. FACS confirmed that the sorted cell populations were more than 90% pure. Ends trimmed: V by 1 base, J by 13 bases; bases unmatched to a gene: 2. The CDR3 holds 12 amino acids from the cysteine to the phenylalanine. Only the CDR3 region is kept as DNA, spanning 36 bases read in frame from base 1. According to the germline V gene, CDR1 reads SGHTA and CDR2 reads FQGNSA. A remark on this clonotype: The antigen this receptor binds is unknown. Per-base qualities were not stored, and no clone one base away is much larger.

Full-length TCR variable regions were amplified by 5' RACE PCR using constant-region reverse primers, and then by semi-nested PCR using Nested Universal Primer A. Using the ReliaPrep RNA Cell Miniprep System, total RNA was extracted, and the SMARTer RACE 5'/3' Kit was then used to reverse transcribe the RNA into 5'RACE-ready cDNA. Full-length TCR alpha and beta libraries were barcoded with multiplex adaptors and sequenced on an Illumina MiSeq. The authors processed their data as follows. For each of nine subset-tissue groups, sequencing data from the five patients were combined, and the groups were compared by unsupervised clustering of TCR gene usage. The Morisita-Horn index, with shared sequences weighted by their contribution to each repertoire, was used to calculate repertoire similarity. TCRdb reprocessing: public reads trimmed at Q25 with fastp, clones called with MiXCR, in-frame beta chains kept. All rows with the same CDR3 protein become a single entry with the most common DNA and genes. TCRdb assigned the V and J calls; the authors' analysis was not used. The sample table lists about 43,000 distinct CDR3 sequences, over 25% of them with a count of one. The leading ten clones occupy approximately 3.7% of the sample.

What the research found in general, with its limitations: Tumor memory CD4+ T cell TCR gene usage clustered with blood and lymph node memory CD4+ cells and lymph node naive CD4+ cells. Rather than covering whole repertoires, validation in the larger cohort was restricted to a single TCR beta V-J rearrangement. The TCR alpha and beta sequences of tumor-infiltrating Tregs showed the greatest overlap with tumor naive CD4+ T cells, followed by blood naive CD4+ T cells.

The chain was built from TRBV7-2 and TRBJ2-1; TRBD2 fits 9 bases in the junction. This TCR came from a female donor with breast cancer. What was sequenced was memory CD4+ T cells sorted from a lymph node. The meaning of the sample's cell subset or site label: memory CD4+ T cells, CD4+CD45RO+CD25-. The DNA sequence follows: TGTGCCAGCAGCTTAGGTAGCGGGGGTCAGTTCTTC. This is translated as CASSLGSGGQFF.